This record looks at one T cell receptor (beta chain) sequence and its context. A read error may produce the germline difference seen at one junction end. The CDR3 has 15 amino acids. Germline V gene sequence: CDR1 SSHAT, CDR2 FNYEAQ (reference sequence). The data derive from a study of blood T cell repertoires in COVID-19. Study as a whole: Both acute and convalescent COVID-19 samples were obtained from the United States, Italy and Spain. The analysed material was cDNA or gDNA that came from T cells, B-cell-depleted T cells, or PBMCs.

Per the authors' pipeline: Reference gene primer amplification gave estimated nucleated cell counts. Using immunoSEQ multiplex PCR, the repertoire was profiled, and TCRdb retains in-frame clones only, with some absent. V, J and clone size reflect that table, while D and trimming were determined from the DNA. The sample gives some 160,000 clones, 80% to 90% of which show up once; 2.5% to 3.5% is in the top ten. The chain employs TRBV7-7 and TRBJ2-1; D is perhaps TRBD2 (6 bases). The source of this sequence is an older woman with active COVID-19. The sample comprised peripheral blood. The DNA for the CDR3 is TGTGCTAGCAGCCCGGCGGGACTGGGATACAATGAGCAGTTCTTC. Translation gives CASSPAGLGYNEQFF.